The rows below give T cell receptor beta chains drawn from one sample of a study of shared clonotypes between healthy human individuals. Generated by immunoSEQ multiplex PCR, the TCRdb table keeps only in-frame clones and is missing some. The repertoire holds some 500,000 clones, with almost 97% as singletons. The material sequenced was naive CD4+ T cells sorted from blood. These receptors came from a woman in her twenties or thirties in good health. CDR3s leave out the opening cysteine and the closing phenylalanine or tryptophan. A D gene is named only where the DNA matches it firmly.

V gene: TRBV2
J gene: TRBJ2-3
D gene: TRBD1
CDR3 protein: ASTQQGDTQY

V gene: TRBV5-5
J gene: TRBJ1-4
D gene: NA
CDR3 protein: ASRSDGLNEKLF

V gene: TRBV11-2
J gene: TRBJ2-1
D gene: NA
CDR3 protein: ASSLTRNEQF

V gene: TRBV19
J gene: NA
D gene: NA
CDR3 protein: ASSIAGIASYEQY

V gene: TRBV18
J gene: TRBJ2-7
D gene: TRBD2
CDR3 protein: ASSPGTSGRLNEQY

V gene: TRBV28
J gene: TRBJ2-7
D gene: TRBD1
CDR3 protein: ASSTSGQGSREQY

V gene: TRBV4-2
J gene: TRBJ2-5
D gene: NA
CDR3 protein: ASSQEGGQETQY

V gene: TRBV2
J gene: TRBJ2-3
D gene: NA
CDR3 protein: ASKYNLGADTQY

V gene: TRBV29-1
J gene: TRBJ2-7
D gene: NA
CDR3 protein: SVARQSYEQY

V gene: TRBV25-1
J gene: TRBJ1-6
D gene: TRBD1
CDR3 protein: ASCRGLESPLH

V gene: TRBV5-1
J gene: TRBJ2-7
D gene: NA
CDR3 protein: ASSPNGHPGEQY

V gene: TRBV4-1
J gene: TRBJ2-7
D gene: TRBD2
CDR3 protein: ASTQRVLAGGLSYEQY

V gene: TRBV18
J gene: TRBJ1-1
D gene: NA
CDR3 protein: ASSPTEMNTEAF

V gene: TRBV19
J gene: TRBJ1-5
D gene: TRBD1
CDR3 protein: ASSRTGGGQPQH

V gene: TRBV7-2
J gene: TRBJ1-1
D gene: NA
CDR3 protein: ASSLGGMTEAF